The 26 T cell receptor beta chains listed next were all sequenced from one sample in a study of early T cells in non-severe SARS-CoV-2 infection. TCRdb passed the 5' RACE reads through MiXCR, listing each CDR3 protein once. Of 70,000 to 75,000 distinct CDR3 sequences in the sample, about 12% were seen once. Material: whole blood. Source of these receptors: an adult who was a healthcare worker with PCR-confirmed SARS-CoV-2 infection or an uninfected control (not recorded which).

This clonotype has more than one count but fewer than ten. CDR3 in amino acids: CASSLALAGYEQYF. The CDR3 DNA reads TGTGCCAGCAGCTTAGCCCTAGCGGGATACGAGCAGTACTTC. V and J are TRBV11-3 and TRBJ2-7; 9 bases line up with TRBD2. CDR3 length: 14 amino acids. Trimming removed 1 base from V and 4 bases from J; junction bases left unmatched: 2. From germline, CDR1 is SGHNT and CDR2 YENEEA.

Ten or more counts support this clonotype. V is TRBV6-1 and J is TRBJ1-1; D remains unclear. This CDR3 is 13 amino acids long. The germline CDR1 and CDR2 sequences are MNHNS and SASEGT. Trimming left V 5 bases short and J 2 bases short, with 9 bases between. The CDR3: CASSLYLNTEAFF. The CDR3 DNA reads as TGTGCCAGCAGTCTGTATCTAAACACTGAAGCTTTCTTT.

The rearrangement joins TRBV12-3 or TRBV12-4 to TRBJ1-1; 7 bases are shared with TRBD1. Trimming cost V 4 bases and J 0 bases; bases outside gene matches: 5. The length of the CDR3 is 15 residues. CDR3 sequence: CASSSIQGMNTEAFF. The CDR3 nucleotides are TGTGCCAGCAGTTCGATACAGGGGATGAACACTGAAGCTTTCTTT.

Ten or more counts support this clonotype. The J gene is TRBJ2-6, the V gene TRBV7-6; D not certain. The CDR3 contains 16 residues. Germline CDR1 reads SGHVS; CDR2 reads FNYEAQ. V gave up 1 base and J gave up 0 bases, with 7 bases separating them. The CDR3 reads CASSLDVSSGANVLTF. The CDR3 nucleotides are TGTGCCAGCAGCTTAGATGTTAGCTCTGGGGCCAACGTCCTGACTTTC.

The V gene is TRBV6-1, the J gene TRBJ2-3, with TRBD2 matching 7 bases. The V segment lost 7 bases and the J segment 6 bases; nucleotides outside the gene matches: 1. The CDR3 has 11 residues. Germline V gives CDR1 MNHNS, CDR2 SASEGT. As DNA, the CDR3 is TGTGCCAGCAAGGGAGGGGATACGCAGTATTTT. It yields the protein CASKGGDTQYF.

This clonotype has only a few counts. The chain employs TRBV11-2 and TRBJ2-2; no reliable D call. V was cut by 2 bases and J by 3 bases, with 10 bases left in between. The CDR3 sequence is 15 residues long. From germline, CDR1 is SGHAT and CDR2 FQNNGV. CDR3 in amino acids: CASSLTLQYTGELFF. In DNA form, the CDR3 reads TGTGCCAGCAGCTTAACTTTGCAGTACACCGGGGAGCTGTTTTTT.

V usage is TRBV6-4 and J usage is TRBJ2-3; D remains unclear. The CDR3 runs 13 residues. Germline V gene lookup returns CDR1 MRHNA and CDR2 SNTAGT. Between the trimmed V and J ends, which lost 3 bases and 5 bases, there was a span of 9 bases. CDR3 protein: CASSEAPQDTQYF. DNA of the CDR3: TGTGCCAGCAGTGAGGCGCCCCAAGATACGCAGTATTTT.

The chain is built from TRBV6-5 and TRBJ1-2; possibly TRBD1 for D (5 bases). V was cut by 6 bases and J by 12 bases, with 20 bases left in between. The CDR3 covers 13 residues. Germline-derived CDR1 and CDR2 are MNHEY and SVGAGI. For the CDR3, the DNA is TGTGCCAGCAGGCCCGACAGAGACGGTACGGACACCTTC. Protein product: CASRPDRDGTDTF.

This clonotype was found a few times. The rearrangement links TRBV20-1 to TRBJ1-3; tentatively, D is TRBD1 (5 bases). V was pared by 0 bases and J by 7 bases, with 13 bases between. This CDR3 comprises 14 residues. Germline V gene sequence: CDR1 DFQATT, CDR2 SNEGSKA (reference sequence). This CDR3 is CSARDRQTSNTIYF. The CDR3 nucleotides are TGCAGTGCTAGAGATCGACAGACGAGTAACACCATATATTTT.

This clonotype was seen ten or more times. The rearrangement links TRBV7-9 to TRBJ2-2; TRBD2 matches 11 bases. CDR1 is SEHNR and CDR2 is FQNEAQ in the germline V gene (reference sequence). After removal of 7 bases from V and 5 bases from J, the junction contained 6 bases not matched to a gene. There are 15 residues in the CDR3. CDR3 DNA: TGTGCCAGCACCCCTTCTAGCGGGAGGACCGGGGAGCTGTTTTTT. Translating it yields CASTPSSGRTGELFF.

This clonotype was observed a single time. The chain employs TRBV6-2 or TRBV6-3 and TRBJ1-1, with D uncertain. Per germline, CDR1 MNHEY and CDR2 SVGEGT. The CDR3 loop spans 16 amino acids. V lost 0 bases to trimming and J lost 0 bases, with 11 bases between them. CDR3 loop: CASSYSLDNLNTEAFF. In DNA, the CDR3 is TGTGCCAGCAGTTACTCACTCGACAACCTGAACACTGAAGCTTTCTTT.

This clonotype was seen at least ten times. The rearrangement links TRBV29-1 to TRBJ1-2; D not certain. Looked up from germline, CDR1 is SQVTM and CDR2 is ANQGSEA. The V end was cut by 0 bases, the J end by 4 bases, with 9 bases between. CDR3 length: 13 amino acids. The DNA of the CDR3 is TGCAGCGTTGAAGACGAGGGTTTCTATGGCTACACCTTC. As protein: CSVEDEGFYGYTF.

Comment on this clonotype: One end of the junction varies from germline; a read error may be responsible. This CDR3 is CASRRGARENEQFF. CDR3 DNA sequence: TGTGCCAGCAGGAGAGGAGCGCGAGAGAATGAGCAATTCTTC. The chain couples TRBV9 to TRBJ2-1; the D is unclear. This CDR3 has 14 residues. Germline V CDR1 and CDR2: SGDLS, YYNGEE.

The J gene is TRBJ1-6, the V gene TRBV6-2 or TRBV6-3; D remains unclear. The CDR3 has 11 amino acids. Trimming cost V 6 bases and J 5 bases, with 2 bases left between them. CDR1 and CDR2 from the germline V gene are MNHEY and SVGEGT. The CDR3 nucleotides read TGTGCCAGCAGAAATAATTCACCCCTCCACTTT. It specifies CASRNNSPLHF.

V usage is TRBV7-2 and J usage is TRBJ2-1; weak D call: TRBD2 (5 bases). This CDR3 is built from 14 residues. Germline values: CDR1 SGHTA, CDR2 FQGNSA. Trimming removed 1 base from V and 5 bases from J, with 9 bases in between. CDR3 sequence: CASSLVAGHNEQFF. In DNA form, the CDR3 reads TGTGCCAGCAGCTTAGTTGCGGGCCACAATGAGCAGTTCTTC.

The V gene is TRBV6-1, the J gene TRBJ2-5; TRBD2 aligns across 8 bases. The CDR3 length is 14 residues. Germline trimming cut 6 bases from V and 5 bases from J; bases unmatched to any gene: 8. CDR1 and CDR2 (germline): MNHNS, SASEGT. The CDR3 coding sequence is TGTGCCAGCAGCGGGGGGGTAACCCCGGAGACCCAGTACTTC. Residues: CASSGGVTPETQYF.

This clonotype was counted many times. The V call is TRBV19, the J call TRBJ2-3; D is unclear. The CDR3 consists of 13 residues. Trimming took off 6 bases at V and 3 bases at J, with 10 bases between the two ends. Per germline, CDR1 LNHDA and CDR2 SQIVND (reference sequence). This CDR3 is CASSPDGTDTQYF. The CDR3 DNA is TGTGCCAGTAGCCCGGACGGGACAGATACGCAGTATTTT.

The V and J genes are TRBV4-1 and TRBJ2-7; the D gene is possibly TRBD1 (6 bases). The CDR3 is 15 amino acids. The germline V gene encodes CDR1 MGHRA and CDR2 YSYEKL. The V end was cut by 3 bases, the J end by 4 bases, with 16 bases between. In DNA form, the CDR3 reads TGCGCCAGCAGCCAGGCAGACAGGCAGCCTTACGAGCAGTACTTC. This gives the protein CASSQADRQPYEQYF.

Ten or more counts support this clonotype. The J gene is TRBJ2-5, the V gene TRBV30; D is perhaps TRBD1 or TRBD2 (5 bases each). The CDR3 totals 13 residues. Germline values: CDR1 GTSNPN, CDR2 SVGIG (reference sequence). V lost 5 bases and J 5 bases, leaving 15 bases between the germline ends. CDR3 protein: CAWEHGGTETQYF. CDR3 sequence (DNA): TGTGCCTGGGAACATGGGGGTACGGAGACCCAGTACTTC.

In its sample, this clonotype was seen many times. The J gene is TRBJ2-1, the V gene TRBV10-1; 7 bases line up with TRBD1. Germline-derived CDR1 and CDR2 are WNHNN and SYGVQD (reference sequence). Trimming at V came to 10 bases and at J to 6 bases, leaving 9 bases not matched to a gene. This CDR3 has 13 amino acids. The CDR3 region is CATSTGVGNEQFF. DNA of the CDR3: TGCGCCACCTCAACAGGGGTCGGCAATGAGCAGTTCTTC.

The rearrangement joins TRBV6-5 to TRBJ2-5, with D perhaps TRBD1 (7 bases). CDR3 length equals 15 residues. Trimming shortened V by 6 bases and J by 3 bases, and 17 bases separated the two germline ends. Germline V gene data show CDR1 as MNHEY and CDR2 as SVGAGI. The CDR3 is CASRSQGRPKETQYF. In DNA form, the CDR3 reads TGTGCCAGCAGATCACAGGGGAGGCCCAAAGAGACCCAGTACTTC.

As regards this clonotype: A much larger clone sits a single nucleotide away, making a read error possible. This chain joins TRBV6-5 and TRBJ2-1; 9 nucleotides match TRBD2. CDR1 is MNHEY, CDR2 SVGAGI, per germline. The CDR3 totals 14 residues. DNA for the CDR3: TGTGCCAGCAGCCCCGGACTAGCGAACAATGAGCAGATCTTC. Amino acids: CASSPGLANNEQIF.

A note on this clonotype: This may be a read error, as it is one base from a much larger clone. The chain has TRBV27 and TRBJ2-3; the D gene is possibly TRBD2 (6 bases). The germline CDR1 and CDR2 sequences are MNHEY and SMNVEV (reference sequence). Trimming pared 8 bases from V and 4 bases from J, leaving 10 bases between. CDR3 length equals 12 residues. This CDR3 is CASQGGSDTQYF. The CDR3 bases are TGTGCCAGCCAGGGAGGCTCAGATACGCAGTATTTT.

This clonotype has just a few counts. The chain recombines TRBV14 with TRBJ2-4, with unresolved D. This CDR3 is 16 amino acids long. The germline V gene encodes CDR1 SGHDN and CDR2 FVKESK. The V end was cut by 1 base, the J end by 1 base, with 11 bases between. Written as DNA, the CDR3 is TGTGCCAGCAGCCAAGGTTGGGCGGACGCCAAAAACATTCAGTACTTC. Translation gives CASSQGWADAKNIQYF.

This clonotype was detected a few times. The chain uses TRBV7-9 and TRBJ2-5; 7 bases are shared with TRBD1. This CDR3 has 15 residues. Germline V lookup: CDR1 SEHNR, CDR2 FQNEAQ (reference sequence). V gave up 6 bases and J gave up 3 bases; unmatched junction bases: 10. The CDR3 here is CASSYTWTGKETQYF. The CDR3 DNA sequence: TGTGCCAGCAGTTACACCTGGACAGGCAAAGAGACCCAGTACTTC.

This clonotype was observed a handful of times. The gene calls are TRBV4-1 and TRBJ1-5; weak D call: TRBD1 (6 bases). Per germline, CDR1 MGHRA and CDR2 YSYEKL. The CDR3 loop spans 16 amino acids. Trimming removed 0 bases from V and 1 base from J, with 10 bases in between. CDR3 DNA: TGCGCCAGCAGCCAAGAACCAGGGGCCAGCAATCAGCCCCAGCATTTT. Its translation: CASSQEPGASNQPQHF.